These 18 T cell receptor beta chains came from one sample sequenced in a study of T-cell reconstitution after alpha-beta-depleted transplantation in children. Library preparation (for TCRbeta) was performed with unique molecular identifiers. TCRdb independently ran MiXCR on the PCR reads; one entry per CDR3 protein. The data hold 200,000 to 300,000 distinct CDR3 sequences, with approximately 12% observed a single time. The sequences come from PBMCs from the stem cell graft donor, collected from the stem cell graft. These receptors all come from a human donor who donated a stem cell graft to a child with acute lymphoblastic leukemia.

This clonotype was counted ten times or more. The CDR3 DNA follows: TGCGCCAGCAGCTCCACCCCATACTACGAGCAGTACTTC. This sequence encodes CASSSTPYYEQYF. The V call is TRBV5-1, the J call TRBJ2-7; D call uncertain. CDR3 length: 13 residues. V dropped 3 bases and J dropped 3 bases, with 10 bases sitting between them. Germline V gives CDR1 SGHRS, CDR2 YFSETQ.

In this sample, this clonotype turned up many times. The gene calls are TRBV7-2 and TRBJ2-1, with D perhaps TRBD1 (6 bases). V was shortened by 3 bases and J by 10 bases, with 10 bases between the two germline ends. Germline V gives CDR1 SGHTA, CDR2 FQGNSA. The CDR3 runs to 12 residues. CDR3 coding DNA: TGTGCCAGCAGCTTTTTGGGGACAGAGCAGTTCTTC. Translated: CASSFLGTEQFF. The full variable domain, its missing parts supplied by reference TRBV7-2 and TRBJ2-1, is GAGVSQSPSNKVTEKGKDVELRCDPISGHTALYWYRQSLGQGLEFLIYFQGNSAPDKSGLPSDRFSAERTGGSVSTLTIQRTQQEDSAVYLCASSFLGTEQFFGPGTRLTVL.

This clonotype was seen many times. The V call is TRBV11-2, the J call TRBJ2-1, with D tentatively TRBD2 (6 bases). Germline values: CDR1 SGHAT, CDR2 FQNNGV. V lost 0 bases and J lost 6, with 18 bases in between. The CDR3 has 17 residues. Written as DNA, the CDR3 is TGTGCCAGCAGCTTAGAGTTTGGGGGACTGGGGGGCAATGAGCAGTTCTTC. As protein: CASSLEFGGLGGNEQFF.

This clonotype was observed at least ten times. The V and J genes are TRBV12-3 or TRBV12-4 and TRBJ2-2; D is unresolved. The CDR3 runs 12 residues. V was shortened by 4 bases and J by 4 bases, with 4 bases between the two germline ends. CDR3 loop: CASSWPTGELFF. CDR3 DNA: TGTGCCAGCAGTTGGCCCACCGGGGAGCTGTTTTTT.

The table lists this clonotype with many counts. The CDR3 reads CASSSGTGGNTEAFF. The CDR3, as DNA: TGTGCCAGCTCATCCGGGACAGGGGGGAACACTGAAGCTTTCTTT. V is TRBV18 and J is TRBJ1-1, with 11 bases matching TRBD1. With V trimmed by 5 bases and J by 1 base, 3 bases remained unmatched. This CDR3 has 15 residues. Germline assignment: CDR1 KGHSH and CDR2 LQKENI. The complete variable domain, with remaining parts taken from reference TRBV18 and TRBJ1-1, reads NAGVMQNPRHLVRRRGQEARLRCSPMKGHSHVYWYRQLPEEGLKFMVYLQKENIIDESGMPKERFSAEFPKEGPSILRIQQVVRGDSAAYFCASSSGTGGNTEAFFGQGTRLTVV.

This clonotype was counted many times. The chain joins TRBV5-6 to TRBJ2-5; D may correspond to TRBD1 or TRBD2 (5 bases each). This CDR3 spans 15 amino acids. Trimming pared 3 bases from V and 0 bases from J, leaving 12 bases between. Per germline, CDR1 SGHDT and CDR2 YYEEEE. CDR3 protein: CASSWTGTDQETQYF. The CDR3 DNA sequence: TGTGCCAGCAGCTGGACCGGGACGGACCAAGAGACCCAGTACTTC. Supplemented by reference TRBV5-6 and TRBJ2-5, the full variable domain reads DAGVTQSPTHLIKTRGQQVTLRCSPKSGHDTVSWYQQALGQGPQFIFQYYEEEERQRGNFPDRFSGHQFPNYSSELNVNALLLGDSALYLCASSWTGTDQETQYFGPGTRLLVL.

On this clonotype: A read error is possible here, since a much larger clone lies one base away. Here the CDR3 omits its conserved ending phenylalanine or tryptophan, so a read error is the likely source. The V and J genes are TRBV5-1 and TRBJ2-2; D remains unclear. Germline CDR1 SGHRS, CDR2 YFSETQ. V shed 5 bases and J shed 4 bases, with 15 bases lying between them. The CDR3 is made up of 15 amino acids. The CDR3 DNA reads as TGCGCCAGCAGACCGGTGGGTCGGAGCACCGGGGAGCTGTTTTTG. Translated, it gives CASRPVGRSTGELFL.

Many counts were recorded for this clonotype. This rearrangement joins TRBV28 to TRBJ2-7; TRBD2 matches at 7 bases. The CDR3 spans 14 residues. The V gene's germline CDR1 is MDHEN and CDR2 SYDVKM. V shed 1 base and J 13 bases; nucleotides not matched to a gene: 13. The DNA of the CDR3 is TGTGCCAGCAGTTTATTGGGGAGCGGGGCAAAGGTCTACTTC. Amino acids: CASSLLGSGAKVYF.

At least ten counts were recorded for this clonotype. The CDR3 protein is CSVEDPGAHTSSTDTQYF. The CDR3 nucleotides are TGCAGCGTTGAAGACCCGGGGGCACATACCTCTAGCACAGATACGCAGTATTTT. V gene TRBV29-1 combines with J gene TRBJ2-3; D may correspond to TRBD1 or TRBD2 (6 bases each). With 0 bases removed from V and 0 bases from J, the gap between germline ends came to 19 bases. Germline-derived CDR1 and CDR2 are SQVTM and ANQGSEA. This CDR3 contains 18 residues.

This clonotype was counted many times. CDR3 sequence reads: CASSLPRDRVGRETQYF. Here the CDR3 DNA reads TGTGCCAGCAGCTTGCCCAGGGACAGGGTAGGGCGAGAGACCCAGTACTTC. The V and J genes are TRBV5-6 and TRBJ2-5; 9 bases match TRBD1. This CDR3 spans 17 amino acids. Germline CDR1 reads SGHDT; CDR2 reads YYEEEE. Losses at the gene ends were 1 base for V and 4 bases for J; bases not matched to a gene: 11.

The chain combines TRBV30 with TRBJ2-7; D might be TRBD1 (6 bases). V lost 4 bases and J lost 0, with 16 bases in between. The length of the CDR3 is 15 residues. Germline V gives CDR1 GTSNPN, CDR2 SVGIG (reference sequence). Written as DNA, the CDR3 is TGTGCCTGGAACAGGGACGGTAAAAGCTCCTACGAGCAGTACTTC. This translates into CAWNRDGKSSYEQYF.

At least ten counts were recorded for this clonotype. V usage is TRBV20-1 and J usage is TRBJ1-2; D remains ambiguous. From germline, CDR1 is DFQATT and CDR2 SNEGSKA (reference sequence). The germline V and J ends were trimmed by 0 bases and 4 bases, with 18 bases remaining between them. The CDR3 runs 16 residues. The CDR3 region is CSARDHFRLLSYGYTF. The CDR3 coding sequence is TGCAGTGCTAGAGATCATTTCAGACTACTCAGCTATGGCTACACCTTC.

This clonotype showed up many times. The chain has TRBV20-1 and TRBJ2-7; 11 nucleotides line up with TRBD1. The CDR3 is 13 residues long. Trimming at V came to 3 bases and at J to 6 bases, leaving 4 bases not matched to a gene. The V gene's germline CDR1 is DFQATT and CDR2 SNEGSKA (reference sequence). The CDR3 protein is CSASRTGGFEQYF. Here the CDR3 DNA reads TGCAGTGCTAGCCGGACAGGGGGCTTCGAGCAGTACTTC.

This clonotype was seen repeatedly, ten times or more. This chain links TRBV27 with TRBJ2-1; 7 positions agree with TRBD2. CDR3 length: 13 amino acids. Germline assignment: CDR1 MNHEY and CDR2 SMNVEV (reference sequence). The V gene end was trimmed by 3 bases and the J gene end by 4 bases; junction bases not matched to a gene: 0. The CDR3 is CASSFSGYNEQFF. The CDR3 DNA reads TGTGCCAGCAGTTTTAGCGGGTACAATGAGCAGTTCTTC.

In its sample, this clonotype was seen many times. The chain employs TRBV5-5 and TRBJ1-5; D is undetermined. Trimming left V 4 bases short and J 0 bases short, with 14 bases between. Germline lookup yields CDR1 SGHKS and CDR2 YYEKEE (reference sequence). The CDR3 spans 16 residues. The CDR3 DNA reads as TGTGCCAGCAGCAGCACGGCTGTAAATAGCAATCAGCCCCAGCATTTT. It codes for CASSSTAVNSNQPQHF.

This clonotype turned up a few times. This chain uses TRBV5-5 with TRBJ2-6; D is unresolved. The V gene's germline CDR1 is SGHKS and CDR2 YYEKEE (reference sequence). With 4 bases removed from V and 0 bases from J, the gap between germline ends came to 11 bases. The CDR3 loop spans 16 amino acids. The CDR3 region is CASSLRLPSGANVLTF. The CDR3, as DNA: TGTGCCAGCAGCCTCCGTCTTCCCTCTGGGGCCAACGTCCTGACTTTC.

This clonotype was detected a few times. This rearrangement joins TRBV4-3 to TRBJ1-1; 11 bases match TRBD1. Germline CDR1 reads LGHNA; CDR2 reads YSLEER. There are 14 residues in the CDR3. The J segment lost 6 bases and the V segment lost 4 bases, leaving 4 bases of the junction unmatched. The CDR3 protein is CASSLDRGPAEAFF. The CDR3 bases are TGCGCCAGCAGCCTGGACAGGGGGCCTGCTGAAGCTTTCTTT.

The chain couples TRBV12-3 or TRBV12-4 to TRBJ2-1; 7 bases are shared with TRBD1. The CDR3 has 14 amino acids. The V and J ends lost 1 base and 5 bases, in that order; junction bases with no gene match: 2. The CDR3 DNA follows: TGTGCCAGCAGTTTAGGACAGGGTCACAATGAGCAGTTCTTC. Amino acids: CASSLGQGHNEQFF.